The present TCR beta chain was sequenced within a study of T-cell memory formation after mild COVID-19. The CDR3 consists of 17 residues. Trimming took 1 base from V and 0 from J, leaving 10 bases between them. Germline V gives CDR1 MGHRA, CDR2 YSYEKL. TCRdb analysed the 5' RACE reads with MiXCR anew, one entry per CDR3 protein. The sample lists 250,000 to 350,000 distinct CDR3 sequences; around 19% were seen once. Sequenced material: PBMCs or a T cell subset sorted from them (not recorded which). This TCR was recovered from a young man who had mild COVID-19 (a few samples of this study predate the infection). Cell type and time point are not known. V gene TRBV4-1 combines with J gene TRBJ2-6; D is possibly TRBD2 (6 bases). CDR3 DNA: TGCGCCAGCAGCCAAGGTCCGGGAGACTCTGGGGCCAACGTCCTGACTTTC. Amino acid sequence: CASSQGPGDSGANVLTF.